This TCR beta chain is drawn from a study of early stage breast cancer tumors. Findings and caveats of the study: Chain pairing and CD4, CD8 or FOXP3 expression were not captured. Compared with adjacent normal breast tissue, tumors showed 2 to 2.5-fold greater T cell density and higher clonality. Blood repertoires resembled normal breast more than tumor.

Germline V lookup: CDR1 SNHLY, CDR2 FYNNEI. J gave up 7 bases and V 4 bases, and 11 bases lay outside the gene matches. The CDR3 contains 15 residues. Generated by immunoSEQ multiplex PCR, the TCRdb table keeps only in-frame clones and is missing some. The sample shows fewer than 70,000 clones, about 80% of them seen only once. Concerning this clone itself: The antigen remains unidentified.

This TCR came from a person aged 30 to 39 with breast cancer. Material for sequencing was blood. The chain combines TRBV2 with TRBJ1-2; TRBD1 matches 8 bases. The CDR3 spells CASSGTDRVYSGYTF. The DNA for the CDR3 is TGTGCCAGCAGTGGGACGGACAGGGTGTACTCTGGCTACACCTTC.